Listed below are T cell receptor beta chains from one sample, sequenced in a study of OX40 agonist ivuxolimab in advanced cancers. Repertoires were generated with immunoSEQ multiplex PCR, while TCRdb's copy carries only in-frame clones and drops some. The data hold 70,000 or so clones, with around 88% observed a single time. This material consisted of CD4+ or CD8+ T cells sorted from blood, taken in a trial of the OX40 agonist ivuxolimab. These receptors were taken from an adult with an advanced solid tumor such as melanoma, head and neck, liver or kidney cancer. Both conserved end residues are part of each CDR3. Each record gives: V gene, CDR3 protein.

>TRBV6-1
CASRDWDRSNQPQHF
>TRBV11-3
CASSHFPPRGNEKLFF
>TRBV19
CASSASGTGVSEQYF
>TRBV7-2
CASSLEAGANVLTF
>TRBV6-1
CASRGNPNQPQHF
>TRBV19
CASSMRGSSRTQYF
>TRBV27
CASSLDRRLNTEAFF
>TRBV6-5
CASRSQGPSGEQYF
>TRBV28
CASSLPGPNEKLFF
>TRBV25-1
CASSEYLHNEQFF
>TRBV9
CASSVGQGDETQYF
>TRBV5-1
CASSLGKRSTDTQYF
>TRBV6-6
CASSYLNEQFF
>TRBV7-6
CASLFVGANVLTF
>TRBV29-1
CSVASGTDTQYF
>TRBV15
CATRTAGDTGELFF
>TRBV2
CASSKAGQGAMENTEAFF
>TRBV27
CASSLSAGEKLFF
>TRBV28
CASRSNGDNEQFF
>TRBV2
CASSEILAGEETQYF
>TRBV6-5
CASSYEPQETQYF
>TRBV6-5
CASSYTGGRPRDGYTF
>TRBV7-2
CASSLMSGAYNEQFF
>TRBV28
CASSLKGYEQYF
>TRBV21-1
CASSAQQGAKPNTEAFF